This T cell receptor beta chain appears in the sequencing data of a study of T cell responses to AZD1222 COVID-19 vaccine. The CDR3 extends over 14 amino acids. Germline CDR1 and CDR2: MDHEN and SYDVKM. V was pared by 3 bases and J by 4 bases, with 12 bases between. Assay used: immunoSEQ multiplex PCR; TCRdb lists only in-frame clones, some missing. The table has under 300,000 clones, 90% to 95% seen once. This TCR was sampled from an adult in good health. The specimen was peripheral blood, collected on day 0 of AZD1222 vaccination. This chain joins TRBV28 and TRBJ1-2; D gene ambiguous. CDR3 region: CASSFPSGAYGYTF. CDR3 coding DNA: TGTGCCAGCAGTTTCCCTTCTGGCGCCTATGGCTACACCTTC.